One sample yielded the 18 T cell receptor beta chains listed below, sequenced in a study of shared clonotypes between healthy human individuals. Measured with immunoSEQ multiplex PCR; TCRdb has only the in-frame clones, and not every one. Among about 2.3 million clones listed, 80% to 95% were seen once. Sequencing was carried out using naive CD4+ T cells from PBMCs. Noted subset: CD45RA+ positively selected. These TCRs come from a man younger than 30 in good health. Some clones in this sample may be carry-over from other donors' samples.

The J gene is TRBJ2-1, the V gene TRBV5-1, with 8 bases lining up with TRBD2. This CDR3 contains 15 residues. Trimming at V came to 6 bases and at J to 5 bases, leaving 10 bases not matched to a gene. CDR1 and CDR2 from the germline V gene are SGHRS and YFSETQ. As DNA, the CDR3 is TGCGCCAGCACCATCGGACTAGCCGGGCACAATGAGCAGTTCTTC. Protein sequence: CASTIGLAGHNEQFF.

As for this clone: In the same sample, other DNA sequences code for this CDR3. This chain connects TRBV7-2 to TRBJ2-3, with a tentative D call TRBD2 (6 bases). CDR1 and CDR2 from the germline V gene are SGHTA and FQGNSA. The CDR3 is made up of 14 amino acids. Trimming removed 5 bases from V and 0 bases from J, with 9 bases in between. The CDR3 protein is CASSPGLSTDTQYF. For the CDR3, the DNA is TGTGCCAGCAGCCCGGGACTTAGCACAGATACGCAGTATTTT.

This chain links TRBV4-1 with TRBJ1-2; possible D gene TRBD1, 5 bases. The CDR3 spans 16 residues. CDR1 and CDR2 (germline): MGHRA, YSYEKL. Trimming shortened V by 4 bases and J by 5 bases, and 20 bases separated the two germline ends. CDR3 DNA: TGCGCCAGCAGCCCACTTTATCAGGGAGGGTTATATGGCTACACCTTC. This translates into CASSPLYQGGLYGYTF.

This clone was picked up one time. The chain couples TRBV5-6 to TRBJ1-1; the match to TRBD1 covers 8 bases. Germline lookup yields CDR1 SGHDT and CDR2 YYEEEE. V lost 5 bases and J lost 9; bases outside the gene matches: 9. The CDR3 loop spans 13 amino acids. In DNA form, the CDR3 reads TGTGCCAGCAGAGCCATCGCAGGGGGCCAAGCTTTCTTT. It encodes CASRAIAGGQAFF.

CDR3 residues: CAWSASGYEQYF. In DNA form, the CDR3 reads TGTGCCTGGAGTGCTAGCGGATACGAGCAGTACTTC. The chain combines TRBV30 with TRBJ2-7, with 7 bases matching TRBD2. The ends lost 1 base at V and 4 bases at J; junction bases unmatched: 1. The CDR3 is 12 residues long. Germline V lookup: CDR1 GTSNPN, CDR2 SVGIG (reference sequence).

The rearrangement links TRBV5-1 to TRBJ2-2; 7 bases match TRBD2. The CDR3 is 16 amino acids. The ends lost 1 base at V and 2 bases at J; junction bases unmatched: 5. CDR1 SGHRS and CDR2 YFSETQ come from the germline V gene. The CDR3, as DNA: TGCGCCAGCAGCTTGACCTCTAGCGGAAACACCGGGGAGCTGTTTTTT. Protein sequence: CASSLTSSGNTGELFF.

The chain links TRBV10-3 to TRBJ1-5, with TRBD1 matching over 7 bases. The V segment lost 2 bases and the J segment 5 bases; nucleotides outside the gene matches: 6. CDR3 length equals 15 residues. Germline V lookup: CDR1 ENHRY, CDR2 SYGVKD. The CDR3 here is CAISERTGGDQPQHF. In DNA, the CDR3 is TGTGCCATCAGTGAGCGGACAGGCGGGGATCAGCCCCAGCATTTT.

Only one count was recorded for this clone. The chain recombines TRBV15 with TRBJ1-5, with 10 bases aligning to TRBD1. The V gene end was trimmed by 5 bases and the J gene end by 5 bases; junction bases not matched to a gene: 6. The CDR3 sequence is 15 residues long. The germline gives CDR1 LNHNV, CDR2 YYDKDF (reference sequence). This chain's CDR3 is CATSAWTGGDQPQHF. CDR3 coding DNA: TGTGCCACCAGCGCCTGGACAGGGGGGGATCAGCCCCAGCATTTT.

This sequence joins TRBV19 and TRBJ2-5, with D possibly matching TRBD2 (6 bases). The V end lost 3 bases, the J end lost 2 bases, and 10 bases lay between the germline ends. There are 14 residues in the CDR3. Per germline, CDR1 LNHDA and CDR2 SQIVND (reference sequence). In nucleotides, the CDR3 is TGTGCCAGTAGTATCCACGGGACTCAAGAGACCCAGTACTTC. Amino acid sequence: CASSIHGTQETQYF.

The DNA of the CDR3 is TGTGCCATCACTGGAACCGGGACAGCTCTCACTGAAGCTTTCTTT. Protein: CAITGTGTALTEAFF. This chain links TRBV10-3 with TRBJ1-1; TRBD1 matches 7 bases. The CDR3 has 15 amino acids. The germline CDR1 and CDR2 sequences are ENHRY and SYGVKD. V dropped 7 bases and J dropped 4; count of bases not matched to a gene: 12.

This clone appeared once. This chain links TRBV25-1 with TRBJ1-3; a possible D gene is TRBD1 (6 bases). The V gene lost 3 bases and the J gene lost 2 bases, with 11 bases spanning the gap. The CDR3 covers 15 residues. Germline CDR1 and CDR2: MGHDK and SYGVNS. This CDR3 reads CASSDTGAAGNTIYF. CDR3 sequence (DNA): TGTGCCAGCAGTGATACGGGGGCGGCTGGAAACACCATATATTTT. The whole variable domain, filled in from reference TRBV25-1 and TRBJ1-3, reads EADIYQTPRYLVIGTGKKITLECSQTMGHDKMYWYQQDPGMELHLIHYSYGVNSTEKGDLSSESTVSRIRTEHFPLTLESARPSHTSQYLCASSDTGAAGNTIYFGEGSWLTVV.

The chain couples TRBV18 to TRBJ2-3, with D possibly being TRBD1 (5 bases). The CDR3 has 15 residues. Trimming stripped 6 bases from V and 3 bases from J, with 16 bases between. The V gene's germline CDR1 is KGHSH and CDR2 LQKENI. The CDR3 spells CASSHGQLLTDTQYF. For the CDR3, the DNA is TGTGCCAGCTCTCACGGACAACTTCTGACAGATACGCAGTATTTT.

The chain combines TRBV6-1 with TRBJ2-4; D gene ambiguous. Germline V lookup: CDR1 MNHNS, CDR2 SASEGT. The CDR3 extends over 15 amino acids. The V end lost 0 bases, the J end lost 8 bases, and 14 bases lay between the germline ends. The CDR3 protein is CASSEAEVEGDIQYF. CDR3 DNA: TGTGCCAGCAGTGAAGCTGAAGTGGAAGGAGACATTCAGTACTTC.

The chain employs TRBV28 and TRBJ2-7; 8 nucleotides match TRBD1. After removal of 5 bases from V and 3 bases from J, the junction contained 12 bases not matched to a gene. This CDR3 region has 16 residues. Per the germline V gene, CDR1 is MDHEN and CDR2 is SYDVKM. This CDR3 reads CASSPADRVMGYEQYF. CDR3 nucleotides: TGTGCCAGCAGTCCCGCGGACAGGGTCATGGGCTACGAGCAGTACTTC. Looking up the rest from reference TRBV28 and TRBJ2-7 gives the full variable domain: DVKVTQSSRYLVKRTGEKVFLECVQDMDHENMFWYRQDPGLGLRLIYFSYDVKMKEKGDIPEGYSVSREKKERFSLILESASTNQTSMYLCASSPADRVMGYEQYFGPGTRLTVT.

V usage is TRBV15 and J usage is TRBJ1-2; maybe TRBD1 (6 bases). Per the germline V gene, CDR1 is LNHNV and CDR2 is YYDKDF (reference sequence). V lost 7 bases and J lost 5, with 11 bases in between. The CDR3 totals 12 residues. The CDR3 DNA is TGTGCCACCACAGGGGCTGGGTATGGCTACACCTTC. Its translation: CATTGAGYGYTF.

On this clone: The same CDR3 can be traced to other DNA sequences in this sample. The V call is TRBV9, the J call TRBJ2-3; 12 bases are a match to TRBD2. Germline-derived CDR1 and CDR2 are SGDLS and YYNGEE. The V and J ends lost 2 bases and 4 bases, in that order; junction bases with no gene match: 2. The CDR3 runs to 15 residues. CDR3 in amino acids: CASSVTSGSPDTQYF. CDR3 DNA sequence: TGTGCCAGCAGCGTGACTAGCGGGAGCCCAGATACGCAGTATTTT.

The rearrangement joins TRBV19 to TRBJ1-1; 12 bases fit TRBD1. Unmatched junction bases numbered 16, after V lost 0 bases and J lost 5 bases. Germline V gene sequence: CDR1 LNHDA, CDR2 SQIVND (reference sequence). The CDR3 totals 20 residues. The DNA for the CDR3 is TGTGCCAGTAGTATAGATCTTGCCGGGACAGGGGGCGTTCGGGATACTGAAGCTTTCTTT. Translating it yields CASSIDLAGTGGVRDTEAFF.

This chain uses TRBV2 with TRBJ2-1, with a tentative D call TRBD2 (6 bases). Germline V gene lookup returns CDR1 SNHLY and CDR2 FYNNEI. The CDR3 has 13 residues. V shed 0 bases and J shed 6 bases, with 6 bases lying between them. Here the CDR3 DNA reads TGTGCCAGCAGTGAAGCGCGGGGCAATGAGCAGTTCTTC. Amino acid sequence: CASSEARGNEQFF. Using reference TRBV2 and TRBJ2-1 for the parts outside the CDR3, the full variable domain is EPEVTQTPSHQVTQMGQEVILRCVPISNHLYFYWYRQILGQKVEFLVSFYNNEISEKSEIFDDQFSVERPDGSNFTLKIRSTKLEDSAMYFCASSEARGNEQFFGPGTRLTVL.